This T cell receptor (beta chain) was recovered during a study of beta chain features in type 1 diabetes. With respect to this clone: What it recognizes is unknown.

Every bit of the isolated RNA underwent reverse transcription, so sequencing read expressed TCRB transcripts. The data were produced by immunoSEQ multiplex PCR, yet TCRdb's version contains in-frame clones alone and is incomplete. Here the sample spans about 28,000 clones, about 65% being singletons. The study's findings and limits: The study found moderately but significantly shorter TCRB CDR3s in all four CD4+ subsets of Type 1 diabetes patients.

The sample consisted of Tregs from blood. The sequence was obtained from a woman in her 30s with type 1 diabetes.

The CDR3 region has the DNA TGCGCCAGCAGCTTGGCCGGGACAGTTGGAAACTATGGCTACACCTTC. Protein: CASSLAGTVGNYGYTF. The genes are TRBV5-1 and TRBJ1-2, with 7 bases fitting TRBD1. Germline V CDR1 and CDR2: SGHRS, YFSETQ. V trimming: 0 bases; J trimming: 2 bases; junction bases outside the gene matches: 7. The CDR3 consists of 16 residues. Together with reference TRBV5-1 and TRBJ1-2, the CDR3 gives the full variable domain: KAGVTQTPRYLIKTRGQQVTLSCSPISGHRSVSWYQQTPGQGLQFLFEYFSETQRNKGNFPGRFSGRQFSNSRSEMNVSTLELGDSALYLCASSLAGTVGNYGYTFGSGTRLTVV.